The TCR beta chain described here comes from a study of early T cells in non-severe SARS-CoV-2 infection. The study's findings and limits: VDJdb-based matching was biased toward anti-spike CD8 responses and missed private and CD4 specificities.

This clonotype occurred once. Its antigen is unidentified. Unique molecular identifiers were affixed to single, distinct cDNA molecules. TCRdb independently ran MiXCR on the 5' RACE reads; one entry per CDR3 protein. The repertoire includes about 80,000 distinct CDR3 sequences, roughly 12% of them detected once, and around 3.6% sits in the top ten. V lost 0 bases to trimming and J lost 7 bases, with 7 bases between them. This CDR3 has 13 amino acids. CDR1 MNHEY and CDR2 SVGAGI come from the germline V gene. Sequenced input: whole blood. The chain recombines TRBV6-5 with TRBJ2-1; no definite D call. The receptor was isolated from an adult who was a healthcare worker with PCR-confirmed SARS-CoV-2 infection or an uninfected control (not recorded which). DNA for the CDR3: TGTGCCAGCAGTTACTCTCTAGTAAATGAGCAGTTCTTC. Translated: CASSYSLVNEQFF.